This is a list of T cell receptor beta chains from one sample in a study of T cell responses to AZD1222 COVID-19 vaccine. Some clones are missing from TCRdb's copy, which holds only in-frame ones; the method was immunoSEQ multiplex PCR. The sample contains some 150,000 clones, around 85% of which appear only once. The starting material was peripheral blood, obtained 28 days after the second dose of the MenACWY control vaccine. Receptor source: an adult who received the MenACWY meningococcal vaccine as a control. The CDR3 runs from the conserved cysteine through the conserved F or W. The D gene is left open where the match is weak. Where a row states a size, it is once, few, many or the class of an expanded clone; other rows omit it.

TRBD2 NA TRBJ2-1 TRBV5-1 TGCGCCAGCAGCTTGGGGACTAGCTCTAACAATGAGCAGTTCTTC CASSLGTSSNNEQFF
NA NA TRBJ1-5 TRBV19 TGTGCCAGTGGGGAGGGGTCTAGCAATCAGCCCCAGCATTTT CASGEGSSNQPQHF
NA NA TRBJ2-2 TRBV5-1 TGCGCCAGCAGCTTGTCACTAGCAGGGACCGGGGAGCTGTTTTTT CASSLSLAGTGELFF
NA NA TRBJ1-2 TRBV7-8 TGTGCCAGCAGCCCGGGAATCTACTATGGCTACACCTTC CASSPGIYYGYTF
NA NA TRBJ2-7 TRBV18 TGTGCCAGCTCACCGCAGGATGGCGAGCAGTACTTC CASSPQDGEQYF
NA many TRBJ1-2 TRBV29-1 TGCAGCGTCCCAGGGGCTGGCTACACCTTC CSVPGAGYTF
TRBD1 NA TRBJ1-5 TRBV18 TGTGCCAGCTCACAATACCAGACAGGGTCGCAACAGCCCCAGCATTTT CASSQYQTGSQQPQHF
TRBD2 NA TRBJ2-1 TRBV5-6 TGTGCCAGCAGCTCCGGGACTAGCGGGAATATTAAGTTCTTC CASSSGTSGNIKFF
NA NA TRBJ2-1 TRBV29-1 TGCAGCGTTGTGCTCTACTCCTACAATGAGCAGTTCTTC CSVVLYSYNEQFF
NA NA TRBJ1-1 TRBV5-4 TGTGCCATCACCCGAGGGATGAACACTGAAGCTTTCTTT CAITRGMNTEAFF
TRBD2 NA TRBJ2-7 TRBV2 TGTGCCAGCAGTGAAATTGGCGGGAGGGCCTCCTACGAGCAGTACTTC CASSEIGGRASYEQYF
TRBD1 NA TRBJ2-2 TRBV10-1 TGCGCCACCCAATCCGGACAGGGGTCCGGGGAGCTGTTTTTT CATQSGQGSGELFF
NA NA TRBJ1-1 TRBV28 TGTGCCAGCAGTTTACGGAGCCTGAACACTGAAGCTTTCTTT CASSLRSLNTEAFF
NA NA TRBJ2-2 TRBV5-1 TGCGCCAGCAGCTTTATCGTCGTTGGCGCCGGGGAGCTGTTTTTT CASSFIVVGAGELFF
TRBD1 NA TRBJ1-2 TRBV5-1 TGCGCCAGCAGCAAGGACAGGGACTATGGCTACACCTTC CASSKDRDYGYTF
NA NA TRBJ2-7 TRBV6-2/TRBV6-3 TGTGCCAGCAGTTACCGTGGAACCATGGGCTACGAGCAGTACTTC CASSYRGTMGYEQYF
NA NA TRBJ1-1 TRBV4-3 TGCGCCAGCAGCCAAGAGGGACCGCCTTTTGGATGGGACACTGAAGCTTTCTTT CASSQEGPPFGWDTEAFF
TRBD1 once TRBJ1-2 TRBV5-1 TGCGCCAGCAGCCGGGACAGGGAGACGTATGGCTACACCTTC CASSRDRETYGYTF
NA NA TRBJ1-4 TRBV19 TGTGCCAGTAGTATAGAAGTTGAAAAACTGTTTTTT CASSIEVEKLFF
TRBD2 NA TRBJ2-7 TRBV11-3 TGTGCCAGCAGCTCGAACACACGACTAGCGGGATCGGTCAACGAGCAGTACTTC CASSSNTRLAGSVNEQYF
TRBD1 NA TRBJ1-5 TRBV19 TGTGCCAGTAGTCTCGACAGGGGAGGCAATCAGCCCCAGCATTTT CASSLDRGGNQPQHF
TRBD2 NA TRBJ2-1 TRBV4-2 TGTGCCAGCAGCCAAGTTACCGGGACTAGCAGCAATGAGCAGTTCTTC CASSQVTGTSSNEQFF
NA NA TRBJ1-2 TRBV30 TGTGCCTGGAGTCGAGGGGCAGGGAGCGGCTACACCTTC CAWSRGAGSGYTF
NA NA TRBJ1-5 TRBV6-6 TGTGCCAGCACTCATGGGACACCCGGGTTGTCCCAGCATTTT CASTHGTPGLSQHF
NA NA TRBJ1-2 TRBV21-1 TGTGCCAGCAGTGAGGACTATGGCTACACCTTC CASSEDYGYTF
NA NA TRBJ2-6 TRBV19 TGTGCCAGTAAACCTGGGCGTGGGGCCAACGTCCTGACTTTC CASKPGRGANVLTF
TRBD2 NA TRBJ2-1 TRBV5-1 TGCGCCAGCAGGCCGGGACTAGCGGGACTTAATGAGCAGTTCTTC CASRPGLAGLNEQFF
TRBD1 NA TRBJ1-1 TRBV29-1 TGCAGCGTAGGACAGGGCCGCGCTTTCTTT CSVGQGRAFF
TRBD2 few TRBJ2-7 TRBV4-2 TGTGCCAGCAGCCAAGGGGGGGGAAGGCAGTACTTC CASSQGGGRQYF
TRBD1 once TRBJ2-2 TRBV7-9 TGTGCCAGCAGCCACCGGGACAGGGGGACCGGGGAGCTGTTTTTT CASSHRDRGTGELFF
TRBD2 once TRBJ2-2 TRBV19 TGTGCCAGTAGTCGGGTGGAACGGACTAGCGGGAGCGGCACCGGGGAGCTGTTTTTT CASSRVERTSGSGTGELFF
TRBD1 NA TRBJ2-1 TRBV7-9 TGTGCCAGCAGACGTACAGGGGAAGGCAGTCACAATGAGCAGTTCTTC CASRRTGEGSHNEQFF